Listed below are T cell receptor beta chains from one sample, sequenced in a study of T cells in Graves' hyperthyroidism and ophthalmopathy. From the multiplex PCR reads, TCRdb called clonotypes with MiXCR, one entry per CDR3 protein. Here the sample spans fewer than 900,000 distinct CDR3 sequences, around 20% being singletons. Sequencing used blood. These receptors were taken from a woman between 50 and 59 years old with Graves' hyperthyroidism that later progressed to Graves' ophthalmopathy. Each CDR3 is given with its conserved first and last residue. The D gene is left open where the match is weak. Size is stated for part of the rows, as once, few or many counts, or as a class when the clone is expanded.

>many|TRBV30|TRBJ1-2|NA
TGTGCCTGGACAGGTTCTAACTATGGCTACACCTTC
CAWTGSNYGYTF
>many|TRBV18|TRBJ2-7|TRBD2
TGTGCCAGCTCGCCGGGACTAGCGGAGACCTACGAGCAGTACTTC
CASSPGLAETYEQYF
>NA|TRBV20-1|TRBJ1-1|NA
TGCAGTGCCCTGGACAGCATGAACACTGAAGCTTTCTTT
CSALDSMNTEAFF
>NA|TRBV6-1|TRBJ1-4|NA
TGTGCCAGCACTATCCGGTTTCAAGAAAAACTGTTTTTT
CASTIRFQEKLFF
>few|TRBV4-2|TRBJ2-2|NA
TGTGCCAGCAGCCGACTGAGTTGGGGGGACACCGGGGAGCTGTTTTTT
CASSRLSWGDTGELFF
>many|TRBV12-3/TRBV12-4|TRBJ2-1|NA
TGTGCCAGCAGTGAGACTCCTCTTTATCTCAATGAGCAGTTCTTC
CASSETPLYLNEQFF
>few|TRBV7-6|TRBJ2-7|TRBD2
TGTGCCAGCAGCCTCTGGGTTAGCGGGAGCACCTACGAGCAGTACTTC
CASSLWVSGSTYEQYF
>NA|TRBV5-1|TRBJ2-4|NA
TGCGCCAGCAGCTCCCAACCGAAACAGGACCGGTTAGCCAAAAACATTCAGTACTTC
CASSSQPKQDRLAKNIQYF
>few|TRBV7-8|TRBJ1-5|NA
TGTGCCAGCAGCTTGATGGCAGAGGCCCACGGTAGCAATCAGCCCCAGCATTTT
CASSLMAEAHGSNQPQHF
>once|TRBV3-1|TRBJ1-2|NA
TGTGCCAGCAGCCAAGTGAATCCCTCCCAGGGCTACACCTTC
CASSQVNPSQGYTF
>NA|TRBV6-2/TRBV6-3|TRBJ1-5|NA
TGTGCCAGCAGTTACTCAGGGGGGCCCGGGCCCCAGCATTTT
CASSYSGGPGPQHF
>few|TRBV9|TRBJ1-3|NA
TGTGCCAGCAGCGTAGATGCGTCAGGGCTAGTTGGAAACACCATATATTTT
CASSVDASGLVGNTIYF
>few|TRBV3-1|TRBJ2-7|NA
TGTGCCAGCAGCCAAAGCGGCACGGGATCCCTGGGGGAGCAGTACTTC
CASSQSGTGSLGEQYF
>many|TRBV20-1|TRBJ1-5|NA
TGCAGTGCTAACAGGGACGGCAATCAGCCCCAGCATTTT
CSANRDGNQPQHF
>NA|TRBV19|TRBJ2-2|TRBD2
TGTGCCAGTAGTAGTGGGACTAGCGGGGGCCTAGAGAACACCGGGGAGCTGTTTTTT
CASSSGTSGGLENTGELFF
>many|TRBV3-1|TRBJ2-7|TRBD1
TGTGCCAGCAGCCAAGATGCGACAGGGACCTACGAGCAGTACTTC
CASSQDATGTYEQYF
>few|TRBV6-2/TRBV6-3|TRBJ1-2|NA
TGTGCCAGCAGTTACCTGTTCTTCGGGGATGGCTACACCTTC
CASSYLFFGDGYTF
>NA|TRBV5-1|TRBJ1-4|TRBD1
TGCGCCAGCAGTCCAACCGGGACAGCGGAAGAAAAACTGTTTTTT
CASSPTGTAEEKLFF